This T cell receptor (beta chain) was obtained from a study of shared clonotypes between healthy human individuals. The CDR3 consists of 13 residues. CDR1 SNHLY and CDR2 FYNNEI come from the germline V gene. The V and J ends lost 4 bases and 7 bases respectively, with 13 bases between them. The deep-level immunoSEQ assay was used. Approximately 210 ng DNA, 30,000 or so T cell genomes, went into each sorted-subset replicate PCR. The data were produced by immunoSEQ multiplex PCR, yet TCRdb's version contains in-frame clones alone and is incomplete. The top ten hold approximately 0.13% of the sample, which has some 2,000,000 clones, roughly 94% seen once. Splitting the CD4+ cells yielded a CD45RA+ naive subset and a CD45RA-negative memory subset.

Sequencing was done on a sample of naive CD4+ T cells sorted from blood. Subset specified: CD45RA+ positively selected. The clonotype was recovered from a man between 18 and 29 years old in good health. V and J are TRBV2 and TRBJ2-5; perhaps TRBD2 as D (5 bases). The CDR3 coding sequence is TGTGCCAGCAGTGTCGTGGAGGCGCCGACCCAGTACTTC. Encoded protein: CASSVVEAPTQYF.